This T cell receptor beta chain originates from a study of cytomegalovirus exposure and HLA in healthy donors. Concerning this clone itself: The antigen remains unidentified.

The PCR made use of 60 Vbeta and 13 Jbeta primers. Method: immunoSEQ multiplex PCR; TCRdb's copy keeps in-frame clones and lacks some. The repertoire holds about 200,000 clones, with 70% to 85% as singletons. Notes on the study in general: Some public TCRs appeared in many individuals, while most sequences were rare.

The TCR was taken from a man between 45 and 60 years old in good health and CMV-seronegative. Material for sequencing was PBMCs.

CDR3 loop: CASRAGGMNTEAFF. The CDR3 DNA is TGCGCCAGCAGGGCAGGGGGGATGAACACTGAAGCTTTCTTT. This chain connects TRBV5-1 to TRBJ1-1; 7 bases are shared with TRBD1. Trimming cost V 5 bases and J 0 bases; bases outside gene matches: 4. In germline, CDR1 is SGHRS, CDR2 YFSETQ. The CDR3 contains 14 residues.